This TCR beta chain was sequenced in a study of shared clonotypes between healthy human individuals. General study results and limits: Rarefaction demonstrated incomplete sorted-subset sequencing despite large depth. Non-shared clonotypes displayed generation probabilities falling below those of clonotypes present in all four donors.

Repertoires were generated with immunoSEQ multiplex PCR, while TCRdb's copy carries only in-frame clones and drops some. The sample holds approximately 2.5 million clones, approximately 92% seen once. The germline gives CDR1 SNHLY, CDR2 FYNNEI. The CDR3 is 15 residues long. Between the trimmed V and J ends, which lost 7 bases and 0 bases, there was a span of 16 bases. Caucasian adults residing in Nashville, Tennessee made up all the donors. Splitting the CD4+ cells yielded a CD45RA+ naive subset and a CD45RA-negative memory subset. Only one count was recorded for this clone. Antigen: not known. The source material was naive CD4+ T cells sorted from blood. Subset: CD45RA+ positively selected. The chain is built from TRBV2 and TRBJ2-7; D unresolved. The TCR comes from a man aged 18 to 35 in good health. The CDR3 reads CASMVEQRGSYEQYF. CDR3 bases: TGTGCCAGCATGGTCGAACAGAGAGGCTCCTACGAGCAGTACTTC.